Ten or more counts support the clone carrying this T cell receptor (beta chain). Its target is not known. The record originates from a study of CD8 T cells in ankylosing spondylitis. Germline CDR1 reads KGHSH; CDR2 reads LQKENI. The CDR3 totals 13 residues. Trimming stripped 4 bases from V and 8 bases from J, with 14 bases between. Study results and limitations: In ankylosing spondylitis patients, matched synovial fluid reportedly showed significant enrichment of disease-linked clones.

In TCRdb, the 5' RACE reads were re-called with MiXCR into one record per CDR3 protein. In the table there are approximately 100,000 distinct CDR3 sequences, roughly 8.3% of which are singletons. The sample consisted of blood, either unsorted or a sorted T cell fraction (not recorded which). The source is a male donor with ankylosing spondylitis or in good health (not recorded which). The chain has TRBV18 and TRBJ1-1, with TRBD1 as a possible D gene (6 bases). CDR3 nucleotide sequence: TGTGCCAGCTCACGTAACAGCCAGGGGGAAGCTTTCTTT. This encodes CASSRNSQGEAFF.